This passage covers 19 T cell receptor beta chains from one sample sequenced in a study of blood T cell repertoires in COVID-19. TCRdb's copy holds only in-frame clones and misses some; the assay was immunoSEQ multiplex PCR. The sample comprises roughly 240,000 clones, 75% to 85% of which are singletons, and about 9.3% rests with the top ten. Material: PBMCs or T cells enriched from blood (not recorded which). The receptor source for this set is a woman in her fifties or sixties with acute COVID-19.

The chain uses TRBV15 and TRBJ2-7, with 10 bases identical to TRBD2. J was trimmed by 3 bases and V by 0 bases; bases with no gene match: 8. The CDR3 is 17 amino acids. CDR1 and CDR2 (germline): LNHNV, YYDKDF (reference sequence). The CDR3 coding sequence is TGTGCCACCAGCAGAGAACCCGACAGCGGGGGGGACTACGAGCAGTACTTC. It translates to CATSREPDSGGDYEQYF.

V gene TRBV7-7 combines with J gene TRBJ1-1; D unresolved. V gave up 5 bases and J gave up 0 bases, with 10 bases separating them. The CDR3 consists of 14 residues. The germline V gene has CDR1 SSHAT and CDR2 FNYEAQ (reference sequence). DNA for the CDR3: TGTGCCAGCAGCCCCGAGGTCTTGAACACTGAAGCTTTCTTT. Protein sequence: CASSPEVLNTEAFF. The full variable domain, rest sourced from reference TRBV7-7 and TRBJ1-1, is GAGVSQSPRYKVTKRGQDVTLRCDPISSHATLYWYQQALGQGPEFLTYFNYEAQPDKSGLPSDRFSAERPEGSISTLTIQRTEQRDSAMYRCASSPEVLNTEAFFGQGTRLTVV.

The CDR3 region is CASSPGQFDYGYTF. The CDR3 DNA reads as TGTGCCAGTAGTCCGGGACAGTTCGACTATGGCTACACCTTC. The V call is TRBV19, the J call TRBJ1-2; TRBD1 matches 7 bases. CDR1 is LNHDA and CDR2 is SQIVND in the germline V gene (reference sequence). V was pared by 5 bases and J by 3 bases, with 6 bases of the junction left unmatched. This CDR3 is 14 amino acids long.

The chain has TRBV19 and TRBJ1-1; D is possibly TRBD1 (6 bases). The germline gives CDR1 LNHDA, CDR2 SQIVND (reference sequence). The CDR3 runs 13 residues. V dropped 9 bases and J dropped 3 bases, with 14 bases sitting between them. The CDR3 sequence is CASTREGDTEAFF. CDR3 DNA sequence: TGTGCCAGCACGCGGGAGGGGGACACTGAAGCTTTCTTT.

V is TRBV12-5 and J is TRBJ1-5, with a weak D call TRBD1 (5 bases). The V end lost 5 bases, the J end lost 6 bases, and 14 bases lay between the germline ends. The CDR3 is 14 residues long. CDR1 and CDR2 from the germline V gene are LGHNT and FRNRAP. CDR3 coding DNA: TGTGCTAGTGGTGGCGGGACCGCTATTCAGCCCCAGCATTTT. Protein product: CASGGGTAIQPQHF.

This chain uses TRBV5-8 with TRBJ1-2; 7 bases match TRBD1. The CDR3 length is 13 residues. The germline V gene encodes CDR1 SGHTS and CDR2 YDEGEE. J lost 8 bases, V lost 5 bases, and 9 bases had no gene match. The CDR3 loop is CASRNYEGAGYTF. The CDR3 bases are TGTGCCAGCAGAAATTATGAGGGGGCCGGCTACACCTTC.

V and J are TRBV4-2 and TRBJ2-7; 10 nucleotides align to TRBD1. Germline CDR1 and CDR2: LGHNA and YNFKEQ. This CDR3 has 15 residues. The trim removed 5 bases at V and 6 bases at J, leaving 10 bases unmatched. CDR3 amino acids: CASSKMGTGEGEQYF. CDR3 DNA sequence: TGTGCCAGCAGCAAAATGGGGACAGGGGAAGGCGAGCAGTACTTC.

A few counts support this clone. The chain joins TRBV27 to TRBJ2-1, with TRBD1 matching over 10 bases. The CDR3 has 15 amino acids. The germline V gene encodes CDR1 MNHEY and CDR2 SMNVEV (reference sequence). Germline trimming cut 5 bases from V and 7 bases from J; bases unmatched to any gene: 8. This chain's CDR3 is CASSGQTGGGNEQFF. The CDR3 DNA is TGTGCCAGCAGTGGCCAGACAGGGGGCGGGAATGAGCAGTTCTTC.

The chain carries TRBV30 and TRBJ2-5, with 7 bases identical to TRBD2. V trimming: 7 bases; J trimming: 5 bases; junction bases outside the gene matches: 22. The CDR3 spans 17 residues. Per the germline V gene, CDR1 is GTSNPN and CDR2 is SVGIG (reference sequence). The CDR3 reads CASSLWERGLTRETQYF. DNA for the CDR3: TGTGCCTCCTCCCTATGGGAGCGGGGACTAACAAGGGAGACCCAGTACTTC.

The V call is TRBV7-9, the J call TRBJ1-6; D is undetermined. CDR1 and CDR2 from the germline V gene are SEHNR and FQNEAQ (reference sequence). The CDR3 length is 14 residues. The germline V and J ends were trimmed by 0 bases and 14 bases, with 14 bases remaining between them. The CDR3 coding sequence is TGTGCCAGCAGCTTAGCCGTACCCCTAGCATCCCTCCACTTT. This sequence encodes CASSLAVPLASLHF.

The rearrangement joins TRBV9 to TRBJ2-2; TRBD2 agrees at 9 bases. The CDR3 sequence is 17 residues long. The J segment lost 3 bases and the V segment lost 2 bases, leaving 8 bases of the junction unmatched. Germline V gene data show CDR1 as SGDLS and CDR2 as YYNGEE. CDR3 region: CASSVRASGAHTGELFF. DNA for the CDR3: TGTGCCAGCAGCGTTCGGGCTAGCGGGGCCCACACCGGGGAGCTGTTTTTT.

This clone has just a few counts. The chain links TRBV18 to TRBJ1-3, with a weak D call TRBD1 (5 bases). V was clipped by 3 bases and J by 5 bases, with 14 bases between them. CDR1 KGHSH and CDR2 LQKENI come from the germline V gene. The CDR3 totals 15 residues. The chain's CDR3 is CASSPPGRGRNTIYF. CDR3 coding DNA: TGTGCCAGCTCACCCCCGGGGAGGGGTCGAAACACCATATATTTT.

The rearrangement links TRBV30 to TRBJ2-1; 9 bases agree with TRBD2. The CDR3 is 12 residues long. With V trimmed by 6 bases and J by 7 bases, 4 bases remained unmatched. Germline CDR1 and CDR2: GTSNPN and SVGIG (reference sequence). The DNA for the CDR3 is TGTGCCTGCTCGGGACTAGCAAATGAGCAGTTCTTC. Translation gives CACSGLANEQFF.

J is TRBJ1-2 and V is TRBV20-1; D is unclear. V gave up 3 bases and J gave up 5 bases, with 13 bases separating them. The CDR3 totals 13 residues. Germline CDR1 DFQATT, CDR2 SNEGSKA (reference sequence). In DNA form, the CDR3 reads TGCAGTGCTAGTCTATTGGTTCAATATGGCTACACCTTC. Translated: CSASLLVQYGYTF.

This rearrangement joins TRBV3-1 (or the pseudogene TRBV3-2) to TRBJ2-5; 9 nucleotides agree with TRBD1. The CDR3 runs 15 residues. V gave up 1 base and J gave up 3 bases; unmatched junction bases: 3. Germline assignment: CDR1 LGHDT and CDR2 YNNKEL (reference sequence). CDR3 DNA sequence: TGTGCCAGCAGCCAAGGGGACAGGGAAGAAGAGACCCAGTACTTC. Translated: CASSQGDREEETQYF.

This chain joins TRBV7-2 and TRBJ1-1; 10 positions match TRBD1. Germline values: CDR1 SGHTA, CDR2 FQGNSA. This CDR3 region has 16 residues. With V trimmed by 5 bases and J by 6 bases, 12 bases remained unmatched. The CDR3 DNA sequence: TGTGCCAGCAGCACCCGACAGGGGGCGTCTGGAGCTGAAGCTTTCTTT. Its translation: CASSTRQGASGAEAFF.

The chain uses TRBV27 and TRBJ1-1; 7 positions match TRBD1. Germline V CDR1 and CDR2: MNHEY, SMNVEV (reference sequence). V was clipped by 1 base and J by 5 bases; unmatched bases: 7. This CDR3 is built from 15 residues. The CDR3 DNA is TGTGCCAGCAGTTTATTTATAGGGGGCGAAACTGAAGCTTTCTTT. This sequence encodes CASSLFIGGETEAFF.

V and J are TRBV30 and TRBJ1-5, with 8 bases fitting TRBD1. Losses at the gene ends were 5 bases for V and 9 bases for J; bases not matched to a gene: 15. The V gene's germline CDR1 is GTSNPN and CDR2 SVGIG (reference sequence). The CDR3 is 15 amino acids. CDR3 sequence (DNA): TGTGCCTGGGCGGAGCATGGCAGGGGGCCGGGGCCCCAGCATTTT. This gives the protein CAWAEHGRGPGPQHF.

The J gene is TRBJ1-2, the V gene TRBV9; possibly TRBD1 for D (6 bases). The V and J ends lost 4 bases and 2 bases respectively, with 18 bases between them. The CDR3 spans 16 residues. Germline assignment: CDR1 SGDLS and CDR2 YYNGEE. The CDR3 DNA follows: TGTGCCAGCAGCACCGGACAGACGACTTTCAACTATGGCTACACCTTC. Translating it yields CASSTGQTTFNYGYTF.